In its sample, the clone carrying this T cell receptor beta chain was seen many times. Antigen: not known. This related bone marrow graft donor gave peripheral blood on the day of marrow donation. This specimen belongs to a study of T cells after posttransplantation cyclophosphamide. CDR1 and CDR2 from the germline V gene are SNHLY and FYNNEI. With 0 bases removed from V and 4 bases from J, the gap between germline ends came to 9 bases. This CDR3 region has 14 residues. Findings and limits, study-wide: TRB overlap between skin or GI tissue T cells and blood was limited. Recipient CMV seropositivity and CMV reactivation strongly tracked TRB clonality.

Assay used: immunoSEQ multiplex PCR; TCRdb lists only in-frame clones, some missing. The sample contains under 50,000 clones, none of them singletons. The source of this sequence is a woman between 50 and 59 years old in good health and a related stem cell transplant donor. This rearrangement joins TRBV2 to TRBJ1-2, with D possibly TRBD1 on 5 matching bases. The sample consisted of PBMCs. The CDR3 region is CASSEAPGGYGYTF. CDR3 nucleotides: TGTGCCAGCAGTGAAGCGCCGGGGGGCTATGGCTACACCTTC.